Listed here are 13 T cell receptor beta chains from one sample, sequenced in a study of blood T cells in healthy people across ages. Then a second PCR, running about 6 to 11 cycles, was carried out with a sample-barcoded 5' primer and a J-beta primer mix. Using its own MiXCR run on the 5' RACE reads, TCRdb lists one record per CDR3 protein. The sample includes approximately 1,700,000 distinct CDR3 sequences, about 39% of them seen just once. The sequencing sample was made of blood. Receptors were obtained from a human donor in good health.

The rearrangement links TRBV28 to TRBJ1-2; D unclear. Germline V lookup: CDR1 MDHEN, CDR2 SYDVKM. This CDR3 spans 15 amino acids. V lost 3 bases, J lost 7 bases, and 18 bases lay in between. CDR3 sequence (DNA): TGTGCCAGCAGTTTGAGCGGGCACTACGGTAGTGGCTACACCTTC. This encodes CASSLSGHYGSGYTF.

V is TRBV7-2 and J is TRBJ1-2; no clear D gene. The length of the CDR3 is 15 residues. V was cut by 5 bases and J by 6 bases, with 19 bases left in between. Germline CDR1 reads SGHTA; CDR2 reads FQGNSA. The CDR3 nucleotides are TGTGCCAGCAGCGAGGCGCTAGGGAGGGTCCATGGCTACACCTTC. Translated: CASSEALGRVHGYTF. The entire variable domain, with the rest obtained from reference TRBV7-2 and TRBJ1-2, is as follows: GAGVSQSPSNKVTEKGKDVELRCDPISGHTALYWYRQSLGQGLEFLIYFQGNSAPDKSGLPSDRFSAERTGGSVSTLTIQRTQQEDSAVYLCASSEALGRVHGYTFGSGTRLTVV.

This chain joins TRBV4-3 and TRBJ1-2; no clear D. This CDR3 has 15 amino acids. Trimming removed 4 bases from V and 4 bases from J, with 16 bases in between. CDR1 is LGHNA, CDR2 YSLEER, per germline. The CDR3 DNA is TGCGCCAGCAGCCGGACCTCCTTTGAAGGCTATGGCTACACCTTC. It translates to CASSRTSFEGYGYTF.

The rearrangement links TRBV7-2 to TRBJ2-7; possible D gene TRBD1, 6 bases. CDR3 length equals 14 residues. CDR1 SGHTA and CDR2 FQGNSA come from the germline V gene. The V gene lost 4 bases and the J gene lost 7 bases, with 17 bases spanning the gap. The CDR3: CASSSAVWTEEQYF. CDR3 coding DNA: TGTGCCAGCAGCTCAGCCGTGTGGACAGAAGAGCAGTACTTC.

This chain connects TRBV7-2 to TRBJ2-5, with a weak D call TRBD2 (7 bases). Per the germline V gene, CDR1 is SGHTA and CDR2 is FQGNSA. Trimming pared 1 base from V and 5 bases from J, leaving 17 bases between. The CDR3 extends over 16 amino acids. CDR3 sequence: CASSLDPQGGGETQYF. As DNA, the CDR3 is TGTGCCAGCAGCTTAGATCCCCAGGGAGGGGGGGAGACCCAGTACTTC.

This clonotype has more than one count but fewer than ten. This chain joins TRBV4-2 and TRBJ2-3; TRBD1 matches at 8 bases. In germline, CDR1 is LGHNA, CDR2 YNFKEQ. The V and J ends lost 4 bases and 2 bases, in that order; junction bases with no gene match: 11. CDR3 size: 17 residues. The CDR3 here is CASSPRGQVGFTDTQYF. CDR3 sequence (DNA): TGTGCCAGCAGCCCGCGGGGACAGGTTGGGTTCACAGATACGCAGTATTTT.

The CDR3 bases are TGCGCCAGCAGCTTGAAACTAGCGGGGGGTACCTCCGAGCAGTACTTC. This translates into CASSLKLAGGTSEQYF. The chain couples TRBV5-1 to TRBJ2-7, with TRBD2 matching 12 bases. CDR3 size: 16 residues. Per germline, CDR1 SGHRS and CDR2 YFSETQ. V was clipped by 1 base and J by 6 bases; unmatched bases: 8.

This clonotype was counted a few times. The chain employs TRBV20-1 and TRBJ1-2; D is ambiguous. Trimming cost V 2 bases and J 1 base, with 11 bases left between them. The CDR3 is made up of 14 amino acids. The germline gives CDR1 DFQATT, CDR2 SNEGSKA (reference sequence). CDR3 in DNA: TGCAGTGCTAGACCAGCTTTCAGTAACTATGGCTACACCTTC. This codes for CSARPAFSNYGYTF.

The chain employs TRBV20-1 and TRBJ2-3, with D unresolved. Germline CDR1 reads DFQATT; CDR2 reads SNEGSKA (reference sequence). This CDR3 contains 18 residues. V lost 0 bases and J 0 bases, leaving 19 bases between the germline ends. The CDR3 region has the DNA TGCAGTGCTAGAGATCGAAGGACCGACCGGATGAGCACAGATACGCAGTATTTT. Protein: CSARDRRTDRMSTDTQYF.

Written as DNA, the CDR3 is TGCGCCAGCAGCCAGGACGCCAACTACGAGCAGTACTTC. Amino acid sequence: CASSQDANYEQYF. The genes are TRBV4-1 and TRBJ2-7, with D uncertain. CDR3 length: 13 amino acids. V lost 3 bases and J 3 bases, leaving 9 bases between the germline ends. Germline V gene lookup returns CDR1 MGHRA and CDR2 YSYEKL.

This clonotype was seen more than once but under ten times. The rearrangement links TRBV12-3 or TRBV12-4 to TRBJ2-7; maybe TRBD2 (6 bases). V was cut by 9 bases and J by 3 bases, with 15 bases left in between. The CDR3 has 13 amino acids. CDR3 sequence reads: CASRWRGYYEQYF. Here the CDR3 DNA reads TGTGCCAGTCGCTGGAGGGGATACTACGAGCAGTACTTC.

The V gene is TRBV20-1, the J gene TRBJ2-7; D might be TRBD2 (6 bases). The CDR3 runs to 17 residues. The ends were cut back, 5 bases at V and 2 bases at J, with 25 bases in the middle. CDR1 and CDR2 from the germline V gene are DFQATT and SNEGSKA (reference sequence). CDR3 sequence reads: CSAADILSGTRTYEQYF. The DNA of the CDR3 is TGCAGTGCTGCCGACATACTCTCCGGGACTCGTACCTACGAGCAGTACTTC.

CDR3 residues: CATSPREASYLTDTQYF. The CDR3, as DNA: TGTGCCACCAGCCCCCGGGAAGCCTCGTACCTCACAGATACGCAGTATTTT. V is TRBV24-1 and J is TRBJ2-3, with D possibly being TRBD2 (5 bases). CDR3 size: 17 residues. The ends were cut back, 7 bases at V and 2 bases at J, with 21 bases in the middle. In germline, CDR1 is KGHDR, CDR2 SFDVKD.